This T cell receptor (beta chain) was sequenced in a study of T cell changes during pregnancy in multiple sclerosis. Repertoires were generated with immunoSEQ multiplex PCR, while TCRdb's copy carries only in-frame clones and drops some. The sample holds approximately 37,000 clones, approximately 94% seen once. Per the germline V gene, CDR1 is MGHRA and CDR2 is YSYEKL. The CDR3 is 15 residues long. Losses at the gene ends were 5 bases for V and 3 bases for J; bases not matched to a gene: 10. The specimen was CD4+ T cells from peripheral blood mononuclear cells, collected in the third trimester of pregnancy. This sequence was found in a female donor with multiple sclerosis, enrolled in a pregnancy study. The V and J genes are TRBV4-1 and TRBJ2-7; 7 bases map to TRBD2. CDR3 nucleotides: TGCGCCAGCAGCTCACCCAGCGGGACCGGCTACGAGCAGTACTTC. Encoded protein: CASSSPSGTGYEQYF.